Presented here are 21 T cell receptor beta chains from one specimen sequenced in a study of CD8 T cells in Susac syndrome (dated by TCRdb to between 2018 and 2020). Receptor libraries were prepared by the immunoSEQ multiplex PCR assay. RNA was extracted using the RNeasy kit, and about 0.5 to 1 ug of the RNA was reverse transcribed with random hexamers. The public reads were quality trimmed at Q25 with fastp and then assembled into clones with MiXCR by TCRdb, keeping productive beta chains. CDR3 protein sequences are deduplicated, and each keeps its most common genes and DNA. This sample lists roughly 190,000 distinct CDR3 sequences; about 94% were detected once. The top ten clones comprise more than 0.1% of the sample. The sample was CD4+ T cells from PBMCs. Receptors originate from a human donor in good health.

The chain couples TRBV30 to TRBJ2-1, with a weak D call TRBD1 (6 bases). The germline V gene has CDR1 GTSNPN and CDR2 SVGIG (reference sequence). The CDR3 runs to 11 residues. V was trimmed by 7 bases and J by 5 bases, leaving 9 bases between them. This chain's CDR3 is CASDSNNEQFF. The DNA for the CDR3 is TGTGCCTCGGACAGTAACAATGAGCAGTTCTTC.

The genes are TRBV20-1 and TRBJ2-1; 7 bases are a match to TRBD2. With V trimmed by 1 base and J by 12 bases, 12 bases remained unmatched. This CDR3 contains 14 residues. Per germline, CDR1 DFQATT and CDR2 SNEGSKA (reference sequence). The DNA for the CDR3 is TGCAGTGCTAGAGTGGGGGAGGGCCGTCTCGGGCAGTTCTTC. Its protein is CSARVGEGRLGQFF.

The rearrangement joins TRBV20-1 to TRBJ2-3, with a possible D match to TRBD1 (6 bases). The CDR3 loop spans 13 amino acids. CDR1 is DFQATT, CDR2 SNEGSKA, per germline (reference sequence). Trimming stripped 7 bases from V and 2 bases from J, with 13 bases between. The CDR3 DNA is TGCAGTGGTAAAGGGGGACACACAGATACGCAGTATTTT. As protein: CSGKGGHTDTQYF.

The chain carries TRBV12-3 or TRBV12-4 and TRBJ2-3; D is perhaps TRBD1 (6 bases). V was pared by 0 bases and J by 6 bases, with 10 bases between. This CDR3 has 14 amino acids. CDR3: CASSLAGRGDTQYF. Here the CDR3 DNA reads TGTGCCAGCAGTTTAGCGGGTAGGGGGGATACGCAGTATTTT.

The DNA of the CDR3 is TGTGCCTGGAGGGGACTAGCGGGAGGGCCGGGCGAGCAGTACTTC. It is translated as CAWRGLAGGPGEQYF. This chain connects TRBV30 to TRBJ2-7, with 16 bases fitting TRBD2. CDR1 is GTSNPN, CDR2 SVGIG, per germline (reference sequence). The CDR3 consists of 15 residues. V gave up 3 bases and J gave up 6 bases; unmatched junction bases: 5.

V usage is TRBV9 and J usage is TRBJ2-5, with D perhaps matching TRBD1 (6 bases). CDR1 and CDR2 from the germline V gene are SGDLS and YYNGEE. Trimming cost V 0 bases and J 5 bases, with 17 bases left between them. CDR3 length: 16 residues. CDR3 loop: CASSVGGGTALETQYF. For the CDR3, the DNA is TGTGCCAGCAGCGTAGGAGGGGGTACCGCCTTGGAGACCCAGTACTTC.

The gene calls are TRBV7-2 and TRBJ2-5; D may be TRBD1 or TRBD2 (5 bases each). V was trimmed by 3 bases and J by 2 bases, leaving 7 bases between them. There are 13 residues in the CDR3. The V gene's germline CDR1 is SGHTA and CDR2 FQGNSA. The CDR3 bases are TGTGCCAGCAGCTTGGGACCTCAAGAGACCCAGTACTTC. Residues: CASSLGPQETQYF.

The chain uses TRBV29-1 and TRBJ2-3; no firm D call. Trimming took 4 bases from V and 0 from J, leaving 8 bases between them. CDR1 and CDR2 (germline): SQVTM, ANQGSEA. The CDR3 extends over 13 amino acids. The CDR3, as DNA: TGCAGCGTTGCCCACAGTAGCACAGATACGCAGTATTTT. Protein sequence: CSVAHSSTDTQYF.

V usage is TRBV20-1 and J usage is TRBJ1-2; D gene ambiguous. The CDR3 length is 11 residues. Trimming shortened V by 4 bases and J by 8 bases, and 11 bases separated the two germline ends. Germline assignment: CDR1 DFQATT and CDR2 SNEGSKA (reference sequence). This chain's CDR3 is CSATTSGGYTF. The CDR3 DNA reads TGCAGTGCTACTACCTCAGGCGGCTACACCTTC.

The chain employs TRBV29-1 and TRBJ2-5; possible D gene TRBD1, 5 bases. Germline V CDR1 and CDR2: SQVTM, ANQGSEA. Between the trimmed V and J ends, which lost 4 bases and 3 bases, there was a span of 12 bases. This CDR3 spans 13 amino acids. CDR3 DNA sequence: TGCAGCGTTGTCAGGGTGGTAGAAGAGACCCAGTACTTC. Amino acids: CSVVRVVEETQYF.

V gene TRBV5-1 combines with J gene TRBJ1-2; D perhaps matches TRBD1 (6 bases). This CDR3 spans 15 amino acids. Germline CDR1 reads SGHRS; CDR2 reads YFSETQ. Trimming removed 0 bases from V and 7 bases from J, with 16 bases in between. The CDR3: CASSLEGLGGPGYTF. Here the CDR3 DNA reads TGCGCCAGCAGCTTGGAAGGGCTCGGGGGGCCTGGCTACACCTTC.

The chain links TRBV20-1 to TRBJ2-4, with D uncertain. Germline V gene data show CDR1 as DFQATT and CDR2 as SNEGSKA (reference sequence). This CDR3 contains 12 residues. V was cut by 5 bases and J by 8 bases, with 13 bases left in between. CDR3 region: CSAPDGPHIQYF. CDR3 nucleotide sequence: TGCAGTGCTCCCGACGGACCACACATTCAGTACTTC.

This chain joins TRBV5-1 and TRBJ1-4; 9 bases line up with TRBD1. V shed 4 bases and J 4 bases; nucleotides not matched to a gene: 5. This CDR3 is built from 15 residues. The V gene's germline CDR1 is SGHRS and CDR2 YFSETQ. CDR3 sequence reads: CASSLVTGGNEKLFF. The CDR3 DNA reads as TGCGCCAGCAGCCTCGTGACAGGGGGTAATGAAAAACTGTTTTTT.

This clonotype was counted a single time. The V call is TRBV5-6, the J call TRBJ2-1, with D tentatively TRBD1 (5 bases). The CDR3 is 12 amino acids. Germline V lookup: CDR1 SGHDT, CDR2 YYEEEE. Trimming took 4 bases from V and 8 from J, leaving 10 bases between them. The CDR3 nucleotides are TGTGCCAGCAGCCGGACATATGATGAGCAGTTCTTC. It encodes CASSRTYDEQFF. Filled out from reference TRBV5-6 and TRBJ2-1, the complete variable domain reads DAGVTQSPTHLIKTRGQQVTLRCSPKSGHDTVSWYQQALGQGPQFIFQYYEEEERQRGNFPDRFSGHQFPNYSSELNVNALLLGDSALYLCASSRTYDEQFFGPGTRLTVL.

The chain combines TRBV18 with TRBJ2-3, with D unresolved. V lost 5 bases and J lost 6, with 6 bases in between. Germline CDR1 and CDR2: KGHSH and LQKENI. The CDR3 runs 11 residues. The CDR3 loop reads CASSDLDTQYF. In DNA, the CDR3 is TGTGCCAGCTCAGACCTTGATACGCAGTATTTT. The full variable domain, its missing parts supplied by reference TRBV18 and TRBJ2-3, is NAGVMQNPRHLVRRRGQEARLRCSPMKGHSHVYWYRQLPEEGLKFMVYLQKENIIDESGMPKERFSAEFPKEGPSILRIQQVVRGDSAAYFCASSDLDTQYFGPGTRLTVL.

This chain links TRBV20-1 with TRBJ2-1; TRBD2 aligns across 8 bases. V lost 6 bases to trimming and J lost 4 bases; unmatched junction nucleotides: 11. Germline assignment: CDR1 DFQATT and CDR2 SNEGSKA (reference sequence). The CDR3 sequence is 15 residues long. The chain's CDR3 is CSAPPTSGSYNEQFF. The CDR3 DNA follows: TGCAGTGCACCTCCCACTAGCGGCAGTTACAATGAGCAGTTCTTC.

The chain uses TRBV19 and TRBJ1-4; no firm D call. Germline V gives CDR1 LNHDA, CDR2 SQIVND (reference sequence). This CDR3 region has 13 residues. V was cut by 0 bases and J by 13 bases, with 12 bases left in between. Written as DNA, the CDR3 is TGTGCCAGTAGTATAGATCTGCGGTCACGACTGTTTTTT. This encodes CASSIDLRSRLFF.

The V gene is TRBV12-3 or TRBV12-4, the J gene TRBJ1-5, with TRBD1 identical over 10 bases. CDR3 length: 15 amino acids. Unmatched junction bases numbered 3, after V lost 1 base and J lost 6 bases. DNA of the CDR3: TGTGCCAGCAGTTTAGGGGGGGACAGGGGTCAGCCCCAGCATTTT. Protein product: CASSLGGDRGQPQHF.

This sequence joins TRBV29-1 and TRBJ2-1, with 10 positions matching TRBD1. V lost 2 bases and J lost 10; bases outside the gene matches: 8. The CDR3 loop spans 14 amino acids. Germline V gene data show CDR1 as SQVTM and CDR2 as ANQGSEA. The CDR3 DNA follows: TGCAGCGTTGAACTGAGGACAGGGGGTATCGAGCAGTTCTTC. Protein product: CSVELRTGGIEQFF.

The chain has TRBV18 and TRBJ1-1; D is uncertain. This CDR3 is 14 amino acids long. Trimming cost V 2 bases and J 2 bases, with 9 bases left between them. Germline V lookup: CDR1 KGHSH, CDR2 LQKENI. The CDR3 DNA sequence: TGTGCCAGCTCACCAAGCCACGTCAACACTGAAGCTTTCTTT. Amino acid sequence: CASSPSHVNTEAFF.

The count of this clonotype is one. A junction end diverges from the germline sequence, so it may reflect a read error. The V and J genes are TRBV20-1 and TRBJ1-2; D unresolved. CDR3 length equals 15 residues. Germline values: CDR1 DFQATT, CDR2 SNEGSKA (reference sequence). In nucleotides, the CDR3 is TGCAGTGCGAGAGAGTCCATTTCGATTAACTATGGCTACACCTTC. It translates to CSARESISINYGYTF.